The rows below give T cell receptor beta chains drawn from one sample of a study of blood T cell repertoires in COVID-19. Generated by immunoSEQ multiplex PCR, the TCRdb table keeps only in-frame clones and is missing some. The sample lists around 170,000 clones; 65% to 90% were seen once. Sequencing was carried out using peripheral blood. The receptors were sampled from a middle-aged man with active or convalescent COVID-19. Each CDR3 is given without its conserved first and last residue. The D gene is left open where the match is weak.

V	D	J	CDR3
TRBV19	TRBD1	TRBJ1-2	ASSRYGGQNYGYT
TRBV3-1/TRBV3-2	NA	TRBJ2-7	ASSQDSREQY
TRBV24-1	TRBD2	TRBJ2-7	ATSGGGAPPYEQY
TRBV7-3	TRBD1	TRBJ2-1	ASSPRDRGSSYNEQF
TRBV19	NA	TRBJ1-2	ASSSREGYGYT
TRBV4-1	TRBD1	TRBJ2-7	ASSQDPGGSYEQY
TRBV18	NA	TRBJ1-1	ASSPIGLGDTEAF
TRBV30	NA	TRBJ1-1	AWSVNTGNTEAF
TRBV7-3	TRBD1	TRBJ1-6	ASSLRDRNSPLH
TRBV28	TRBD1	TRBJ1-5	ASSGGQGINGPQH
TRBV24-1	NA	TRBJ2-7	ATSESGREQY
TRBV7-2	TRBD2	TRBJ2-7	ASSFRGGGRGEGEQY
TRBV5-1	NA	TRBJ2-3	ASSADSALGY
TRBV7-2	TRBD2	TRBJ2-7	ASSWGRGGSYEQY
TRBV6-5	NA	TRBJ1-3	ASSQGALNTIY
TRBV28	TRBD1	TRBJ2-7	ASGDRGAYYEQY
TRBV3-1/TRBV3-2	NA	TRBJ2-5	ASSLQGKLVETQY
TRBV3-1/TRBV3-2	NA	TRBJ2-7	ASSQSEITGREQY
TRBV30	NA	TRBJ1-4	AWNLRGGEKLF
TRBV19	NA	TRBJ2-6	ASSIAVIGANVLT
TRBV5-1	NA	TRBJ2-1	ASSVTDANNEQF
TRBV6-4	TRBD2	TRBJ2-3	ASTGPSGGADSRDTQY